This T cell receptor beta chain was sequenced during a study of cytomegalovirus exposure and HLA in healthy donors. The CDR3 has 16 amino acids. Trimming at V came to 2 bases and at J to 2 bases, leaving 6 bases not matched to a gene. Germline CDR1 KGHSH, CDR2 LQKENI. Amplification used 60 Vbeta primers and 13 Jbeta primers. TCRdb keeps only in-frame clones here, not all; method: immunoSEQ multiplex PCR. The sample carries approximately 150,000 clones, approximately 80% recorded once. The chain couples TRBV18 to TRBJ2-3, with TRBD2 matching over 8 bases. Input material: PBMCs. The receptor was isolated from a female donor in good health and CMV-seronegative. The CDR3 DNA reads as TGTGCCAGCTCACCATTCCAGCGGGGGACCACAGATACGCAGTATTTT. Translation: CASSPFQRGTTDTQYF.